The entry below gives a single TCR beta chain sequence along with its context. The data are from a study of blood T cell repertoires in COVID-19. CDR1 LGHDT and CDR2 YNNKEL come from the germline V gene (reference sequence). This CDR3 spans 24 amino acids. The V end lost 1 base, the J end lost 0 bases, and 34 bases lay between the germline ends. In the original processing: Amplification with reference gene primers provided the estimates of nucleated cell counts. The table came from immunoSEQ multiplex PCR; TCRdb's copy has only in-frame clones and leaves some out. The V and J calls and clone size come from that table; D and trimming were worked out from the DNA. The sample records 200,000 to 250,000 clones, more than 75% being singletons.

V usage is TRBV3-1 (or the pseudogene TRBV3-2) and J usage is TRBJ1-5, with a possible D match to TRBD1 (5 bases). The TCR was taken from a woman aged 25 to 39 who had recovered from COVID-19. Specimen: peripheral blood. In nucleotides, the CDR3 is TGTGCCAGCAGCCAAGGGGACGCAGTGAGGCCTACGGCGGGGCCCCCCTATAGCAATCAGCCCCAGCATTTT. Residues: CASSQGDAVRPTAGPPYSNQPQHF.